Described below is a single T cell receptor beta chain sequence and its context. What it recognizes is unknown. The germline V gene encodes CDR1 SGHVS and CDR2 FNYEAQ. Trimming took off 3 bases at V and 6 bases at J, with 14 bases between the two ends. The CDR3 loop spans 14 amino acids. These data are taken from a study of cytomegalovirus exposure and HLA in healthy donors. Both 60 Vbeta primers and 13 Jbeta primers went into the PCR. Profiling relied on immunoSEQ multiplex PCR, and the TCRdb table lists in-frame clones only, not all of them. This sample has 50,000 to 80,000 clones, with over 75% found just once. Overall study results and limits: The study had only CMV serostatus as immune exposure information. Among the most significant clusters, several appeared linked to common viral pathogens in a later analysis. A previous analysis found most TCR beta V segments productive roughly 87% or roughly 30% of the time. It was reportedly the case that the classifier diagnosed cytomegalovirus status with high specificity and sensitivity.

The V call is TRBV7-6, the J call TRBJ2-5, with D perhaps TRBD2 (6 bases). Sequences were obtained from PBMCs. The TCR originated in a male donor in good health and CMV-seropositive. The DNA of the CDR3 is TGTGCCAGCAGCTTGGCCGTCGGGGGTCAGACCCAGTACTTC. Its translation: CASSLAVGGQTQYF.